This passage covers 8 T cell receptor beta chains from one sample sequenced in a study of T cell responses to AZD1222 COVID-19 vaccine. Clones were read by immunoSEQ multiplex PCR, and TCRdb kept only the in-frame ones, dropping some. The sample includes some 150,000 clones, about 82% of them seen just once. The sequenced sample was peripheral blood, obtained 28 days after the second AZD1222 dose. The receptor set was obtained from an adult who received the AZD1222 COVID-19 vaccine.

The CDR3, as DNA: TGTGCCAGCAGCCAACTAGCGGGGGCCCCAGCCGGGGATACGCAGTATTTT. Translating gives CASSQLAGAPAGDTQYF. The rearrangement joins TRBV3-1 (or the pseudogene TRBV3-2) to TRBJ2-3; 10 bases are a match to TRBD2. The CDR3 contains 17 residues. CDR1 LGHDT and CDR2 YNNKEL come from the germline V gene (reference sequence). J gave up 6 bases and V 2 bases, and 11 bases lay outside the gene matches.

V gene TRBV11-3 combines with J gene TRBJ2-3; D gene unclear. The CDR3 has 13 residues. Trimming removed 5 bases at V and 2 bases at J, with 8 bases between. CDR1 and CDR2 (germline): SGHNT, YENEEA. The CDR3 bases are TGTGCCAGCAGCCTCCCATCCACAGATACGCAGTATTTT. As protein: CASSLPSTDTQYF.

The chain couples TRBV6-6 to TRBJ2-7, with a possible D match to TRBD2 (5 bases). Germline V gene lookup returns CDR1 MNHNY and CDR2 SVGAGI (reference sequence). V was cut by 5 bases and J by 0 bases, with 26 bases left in between. The CDR3 has 19 residues. The CDR3: CASSLLGLTSGTTSYEQYF. The CDR3, as DNA: TGTGCCAGCAGTCTACTGGGCCTTACCAGCGGCACCACCTCCTACGAGCAGTACTTC.

This clone was counted between two and nine times. V and J are TRBV4-1 and TRBJ2-6; D is uncertain. This CDR3 has 15 residues. Trimming shortened V by 1 base and J by 3 bases, and 7 bases separated the two germline ends. Per germline, CDR1 MGHRA and CDR2 YSYEKL. The CDR3 is CASSQGNSGANVLTF. The CDR3 nucleotides are TGCGCCAGCAGCCAAGGGAACAGTGGGGCCAACGTCCTGACTTTC.

The J gene is TRBJ1-2, the V gene TRBV28, with 7 bases identical to TRBD1. CDR3 length: 14 residues. V lost 4 bases to trimming and J lost 7 bases; unmatched junction nucleotides: 9. CDR1 is MDHEN, CDR2 SYDVKM, per germline. The CDR3: CASSSEGARIGYTF. The CDR3 bases are TGTGCCAGCAGTTCCGAGGGGGCGCGGATTGGCTACACCTTC.

The chain employs TRBV6-5 and TRBJ2-7; 10 bases align to TRBD1. Germline trimming cut 5 bases from V and 4 bases from J; bases unmatched to any gene: 8. Per germline, CDR1 MNHEY and CDR2 SVGAGI. The CDR3 has 15 residues. CDR3: CASSKTGQGSYEQYF. As DNA, the CDR3 is TGTGCCAGCAGTAAAACGGGACAGGGGAGTTACGAGCAGTACTTC.

The chain employs TRBV3-1 (or the pseudogene TRBV3-2) and TRBJ2-1; D not certain. Trimming stripped 5 bases from V and 4 bases from J, with 12 bases between. The CDR3 length is 14 residues. Germline V gene lookup returns CDR1 LGHDT and CDR2 YNNKEL (reference sequence). The CDR3 reads CASSFRVGYNEQFF. DNA for the CDR3: TGTGCCAGCAGCTTCCGGGTTGGGTACAATGAGCAGTTCTTC.

For the CDR3, the DNA is TGCGCCAGCAGGCTTATTGAGGGGGCGAGTGGAGCTAACTATGGCTACACCTTC. Translation: CASRLIEGASGANYGYTF. The chain employs TRBV5-1 and TRBJ1-2; 7 bases are a match to TRBD1. The CDR3 runs 18 residues. After removal of 5 bases from V and 0 bases from J, the junction contained 16 bases not matched to a gene. The germline V gene encodes CDR1 SGHRS and CDR2 YFSETQ.